What follows is one TCR beta chain and its context. This CDR3 comprises 12 residues. V was shortened by 2 bases and J by 7 bases, with 9 bases between the two germline ends. The data were obtained in a study of blood T cell repertoires in COVID-19. The wider study: Sites across the United States, Italy and Spain contributed samples from acute and convalescent COVID-19. Sources were T cells, B-cell-depleted T cells, or PBMCs; the material itself was cDNA or gDNA.

As handled by the study authors: Estimates of nucleated cell counts were drawn from the amplification of reference gene primers. The table came from immunoSEQ multiplex PCR; TCRdb's copy has only in-frame clones and leaves some out. The DNA gave D and trimming, while V, J and clone size come from that table. The sample includes some 130,000 clones, 80% of them seen just once. The receptor was isolated from a man between 65 and 80 years old with acute or convalescent COVID-19. The chain combines TRBV12-3 or TRBV12-4 with TRBJ2-7; D is perhaps TRBD2 (6 bases). Sequenced: peripheral blood. The CDR3 DNA follows: TGTGCCAGCAGTTTAAATGGGGGGGAGCAGTACTTC. Protein: CASSLNGGEQYF.